The T cell receptor beta chain described here comes from a study of spatial heterogeneity in lung cancer. This clonotype has ten or more counts. Its antigen remains unknown. TCRdb ran MiXCR on the 5' RACE reads and lists one entry per CDR3 protein. The sample shows around 13,000 distinct CDR3 sequences, about 4% of them seen only once. General observations from the study: One measure, the expanded intratumoral alpha and beta TCR count, tracked tumor mutation counts.

Indicated time point: sample taken at primary tumor resection. Germline V gene data show CDR1 as WNHNN and CDR2 as SYGVQD (reference sequence). V was pared by 6 bases and J by 1 base, with 10 bases between. The length of the CDR3 is 14 residues. The sequence was collected from a male donor with early-stage non-small cell lung cancer. The chain uses TRBV10-1 and TRBJ1-5, with a possible D match to TRBD1 (5 bases). The sample was lung tumor tissue, taken at surgery. The CDR3 DNA reads as TGCGCCAGCAGGGAAGACAGAAGCAATCAGCCCCAGCATTTT. It codes for CASREDRSNQPQHF.